The clone carrying this TCR beta chain has at least ten counts. This sample was included in a study of spatial heterogeneity in lung cancer. The time point here: sample taken at primary tumor resection. Whole RNA was taken from tumor, nontumor lung or frozen PBMC; it was then sequenced unsorted. From germline, CDR1 is MGHRA and CDR2 YSYEKL. The CDR3 has 16 residues. V lost 2 bases to trimming and J lost 2 bases; unmatched junction nucleotides: 6. MiXCR, applied by TCRdb to the 5' RACE reads, yields one record per CDR3 protein. Among 48,000 or so distinct CDR3 sequences listed, approximately 5.3% were seen once.

The sample here was PBMCs, taken at surgery. This TCR was sampled from a male donor with early-stage non-small cell lung cancer. The V gene is TRBV4-1, the J gene TRBJ2-5; 9 positions agree with TRBD2. Written as DNA, the CDR3 is TGCGCCAGCAGCCAAATCGGGACTAGCAGGCAAGAGACCCAGTACTTC. It is translated as CASSQIGTSRQETQYF.